This T cell receptor (beta chain) stems from a study of response to subunit inactivated influenza vaccine. TCRdb re-analysed the RT-PCR reads in MiXCR, keeping a single row per CDR3 protein. The sample has around 470,000 distinct CDR3 sequences, under 8.5% seen once; the top ten hold under 15%. This clonotype was detected many times. The receptor's source is a man between 50 and 75 years old who received an inactivated influenza vaccine. Sequencing was performed on PBMCs from blood, taken approximately 25 months after vaccination.

CDR3 bases: TGCAGCGTGAGAGAAGGGACTAGCGGGACCTACAATGAGCAGTTCTTC. It yields the protein CSVREGTSGTYNEQFF. The chain carries TRBV29-1 and TRBJ2-1, with 13 bases lining up with TRBD2. V was clipped by 6 bases and J by 2 bases; unmatched bases: 7. This CDR3 is built from 16 residues. Per the germline V gene, CDR1 is SQVTM and CDR2 is ANQGSEA.